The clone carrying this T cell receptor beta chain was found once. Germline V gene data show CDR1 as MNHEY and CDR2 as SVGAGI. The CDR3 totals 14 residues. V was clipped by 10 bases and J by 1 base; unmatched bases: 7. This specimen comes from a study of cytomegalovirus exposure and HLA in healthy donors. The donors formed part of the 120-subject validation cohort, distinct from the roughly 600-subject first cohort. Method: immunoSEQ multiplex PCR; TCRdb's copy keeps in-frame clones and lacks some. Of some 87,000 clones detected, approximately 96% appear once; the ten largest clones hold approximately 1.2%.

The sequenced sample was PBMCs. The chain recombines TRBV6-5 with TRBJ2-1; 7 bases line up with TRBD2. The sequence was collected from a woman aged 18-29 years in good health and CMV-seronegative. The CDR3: CATKRDVSYNEQFF. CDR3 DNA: TGTGCCACCAAGCGGGACGTATCCTACAATGAGCAGTTCTTC.